This T cell receptor (beta chain) was documented in a study of T cell responses to AZD1222 COVID-19 vaccine. Sequenced by immunoSEQ multiplex PCR; TCRdb stores in-frame clones only, minus some. The sample records under 200,000 clones, 90% being singletons. Points from the study as a whole: The sample set comprised mostly white British donors with more females, and clonal diversity was possibly underestimated.

The CDR3 spans 14 residues. Trimming left V 3 bases short and J 7 bases short, with 12 bases between. CDR1 is LNHNV, CDR2 YYDKDF, per germline (reference sequence). Only one count was recorded for this clone. Its antigen is as yet unknown. The chain employs TRBV15 and TRBJ2-2; possibly TRBD2 for D (6 bases). This material consisted of peripheral blood, taken on day 0 of AZD1222 vaccination. The source is an adult in good health. The CDR3 sequence is CATSSGGLRGELFF. The CDR3 nucleotides read TGTGCCACCAGCAGCGGGGGACTGCGCGGGGAGCTGTTTTTT.